A selection of T cell receptor beta chains follows, all from one sample in a study of T-cell memory formation after mild COVID-19. Each CDR3 protein is one row after TCRdb ran MiXCR on the 5' RACE reads. Of roughly 29,000 distinct CDR3 sequences in the sample, about 12% are singletons; the top ten hold around 15%. Sequenced material: PBMCs or a T cell subset sorted from them (not recorded which). Every receptor here comes from an adult woman who had mild COVID-19 (a few samples of this study predate the infection). Cell type and time point are not known. Each CDR3 is given with its conserved first and last residue. The D gene is left open where the match is weak. Part of the rows lack a size; the others show once, few, many or a class for expanded clones.

many TRBJ2-5 TRBV5-1 . CASSSRAGQTQYF TGCGCCAGCAGCTCTCGGGCCGGGCAGACCCAGTACTTC
few TRBJ1-6 TRBV3-1 . CASSQPGSPSTVLNSPLHF TGTGCCAGCAGCCAACCTGGTTCCCCATCTACGGTCCTTAATTCACCCCTCCACTTT
many TRBJ2-5 TRBV12-3/TRBV12-4 TRBD1 CASSLTTGDWETQYF TGTGCCAGCAGTTTAACGACAGGGGATTGGGAGACCCAGTACTTC
. TRBJ2-1 TRBV5-1 TRBD2 CASSLELTSGADNEQFF TGCGCCAGCAGCTTGGAATTAACTAGCGGTGCGGACAATGAGCAGTTCTTC
many TRBJ2-7 TRBV12-2 . CASRLALVIPGGLSPQYF TGTGCAAGTCGCTTAGCGCTCGTTATCCCGGGGGGCCTTAGTCCGCAGTACTTC
many TRBJ2-3 TRBV19 . CASSSLLGTDTQYF TGTGCCAGTAGTAGCCTGCTGGGCACAGATACGCAGTATTTT
many TRBJ2-3 TRBV24-1 TRBD2 CATSDRRLADSSTDTQYF TGTGCCACCAGTGACCGTAGACTAGCGGACTCTAGCACAGATACGCAGTATTTT
many TRBJ2-5 TRBV29-1 TRBD2 CSGQRTSGRETQYF TGCAGCGGACAAAGGACTAGCGGTAGGGAGACCCAGTACTTC
many TRBJ1-1 TRBV5-1 . CASSLGTVNTEAFF TGCGCCAGCAGCTTGGGGACAGTGAACACTGAAGCTTTCTTT
many TRBJ2-4 TRBV5-1 . CASSEGHIRENIQYF TGCGCCAGCAGCGAAGGACATATCAGGGAGAACATTCAGTACTTC
. TRBJ2-5 TRBV6-2/TRBV6-3 . CASSSAEETQYF TGTGCCAGCAGTTCAGCAGAAGAGACCCAGTACTTC
many TRBJ2-1 TRBV2 . CASRATYTYNEQFF TGTGCCAGCAGGGCGACATATACCTACAATGAGCAGTTCTTC
many TRBJ1-2 TRBV7-9 . CASSPHGDYGYTF TGTGCCAGCAGCCCCCACGGGGACTATGGCTACACCTTC
many TRBJ2-5 TRBV7-2 TRBD2 CASSSGLAGQETQYF TGTGCCAGCAGCTCGGGCTTAGCGGGGCAAGAGACCCAGTACTTC
. TRBJ2-7 TRBV20-1 TRBD1 CSASNRGQGVDEQYF TGCAGTGCTTCCAATCGGGGACAGGGAGTCGACGAGCAGTACTTC
many TRBJ2-3 TRBV29-1 TRBD2 CSVEPGLAGADTQYF TGCAGCGTTGAACCCGGACTAGCGGGAGCAGATACGCAGTATTTT
many TRBJ2-7 TRBV7-8 . CASSLSYEQYF TGTGCCAGCAGCCTCTCCTACGAGCAGTACTTC
many TRBJ2-3 TRBV19 . CATGVGNTQYF TGTGCCACCGGGGTTGGGAATACGCAGTATTTT
many TRBJ1-1 TRBV29-1 . CSALGQHLGNTEAFF TGCAGCGCCCTAGGACAGCACCTAGGGAACACTGAAGCTTTCTTT
few TRBJ1-1 TRBV19 . CASSPYARGPNTEAFF TGTGCCAGTAGCCCATATGCCAGGGGACCGAACACTGAAGCTTTCTTT
many TRBJ1-2 TRBV3-1 . CASSRTAHAGSYGYTF TGTGCCAGCAGCCGGACAGCCCATGCGGGATCCTATGGCTACACCTTC
many TRBJ2-6 TRBV6-2/TRBV6-3 TRBD1 CASSRGQGWAGANVLTF TGTGCCAGCAGTAGAGGACAGGGATGGGCTGGGGCCAACGTCCTGACTTTC
many TRBJ1-1 TRBV14 TRBD1 CASSQEIHRGGEAFF TGTGCCAGCAGCCAAGAAATCCACAGGGGAGGTGAAGCTTTCTTT
medium-sized TRBJ2-3 TRBV7-9 . CASSPQGDTQYF TGTGCCAGCAGCCCTCAAGGGGATACGCAGTATTTT
many TRBJ2-1 TRBV3-1 TRBD1 CASSRQGARGEQFF TGTGCCAGCAGCCGACAGGGGGCGCGAGGTGAGCAGTTCTTC
many TRBJ2-5 TRBV7-7 . CASSSGRVWGETQYF TGTGCTAGCAGCTCCGGCAGGGTGTGGGGAGAGACCCAGTACTTC
. TRBJ1-1 TRBV24-1 TRBD1 CATSDSGQMNTEAFF TGTGCCACCAGTGACTCGGGACAGATGAACACTGAAGCTTTCTTT
many TRBJ2-1 TRBV20-1 . CSARSPGVYNEQFF TGCAGTGCTAGGTCCCCAGGGGTTTACAATGAGCAGTTCTTC
once TRBJ2-1 TRBV5-1 TRBD2 CASRSGLARSNEQFF TGCGCCAGCAGATCGGGACTAGCGAGATCCAATGAGCAGTTCTTC
many TRBJ2-1 TRBV20-1 . CSANTWGDRSSTLSGNEQFF TGCAGTGCTAACACCTGGGGTGACAGATCTAGTACTCTCTCCGGCAATGAGCAGTTCTTC
many TRBJ2-7 TRBV9 . CASSGDNPHEQYF TGTGCCAGCAGCGGGGACAATCCTCACGAGCAGTACTTC
many TRBJ1-5 TRBV9 . CASSVEGKSQPQHF TGTGCCAGCAGCGTAGAAGGGAAGAGTCAGCCCCAGCATTTT
many TRBJ2-2 TRBV7-3 . CASRRENGELFF TGTGCCAGCAGACGGGAGAACGGGGAGCTGTTTTTT
large TRBJ2-5 TRBV9 TRBD1 CASSKTGAGETQYF TGTGCCAGCAGCAAGACAGGGGCGGGAGAGACCCAGTACTTC
. TRBJ2-5 TRBV20-1 . CSASGVGQGQETQYF TGCAGTGCTAGCGGCGTCGGCCAGGGGCAAGAGACCCAGTACTTC
. TRBJ2-3 TRBV11-3 . CASSAGGTVADTQYF TGTGCCAGCAGCGCGGGCGGGACAGTCGCAGATACGCAGTATTTT
many TRBJ1-1 TRBV18 TRBD1 CASSPSDRANTEAFF TGTGCCAGCTCACCAAGTGACAGGGCGAACACTGAAGCTTTCTTT
many TRBJ1-2 TRBV7-3 TRBD1 CASSLTGGGAGYTF TGTGCCAGCAGTTTGACAGGGGGCGGTGCTGGCTACACCTTC
many TRBJ1-2 TRBV3-1 TRBD1 CASSHRQGAVYGYTF TGTGCCAGCAGCCATAGACAGGGGGCAGTCTATGGCTACACCTTC
many TRBJ2-6 TRBV9 . CASSVEVNSGANVLTF TGTGCCAGCAGCGTAGAGGTCAACTCTGGGGCCAACGTCCTGACTTTC
many TRBJ2-2 TRBV15 . CATSRGDTGELFF TGTGCCACCAGCAGGGGGGACACCGGGGAGCTGTTTTTT
many TRBJ2-7 TRBV7-6 . CASSPLTYEQYF TGTGCCAGCAGCCCCCTGACCTACGAGCAGTACTTC